The source of this TCR beta chain is a study of T cells in Graves' hyperthyroidism and ophthalmopathy (dated by TCRdb to the late 2010s). Context from the whole study: Peripheral blood was collected at initial diagnosis, before any treatment. In addition, the study compared T-cell repertoires in thyroid tissue and in blood from roughly six Graves' hyperthyroidism patients. Following sampling, methimazole starting at 30 mg daily was given to hyperthyroidism patients, and high-dose intravenous methylprednisolone was given to ophthalmopathy patients. Whether ophthalmopathy could be predicted prospectively was tested in an independent validation cohort made up of 18 to 20 hyperthyroidism patients plus 17 patients who later progressed to ophthalmopathy. The paper reports TCR Vbeta CDR3 sequencing of some 140 peripheral blood samples: approximately 43 ophthalmopathy, about 75 hyperthyroidism and around 17 progressor patients. The 100 or so discovery patients were divided at random into training and test sets in a 7:3 ratio. To identify distinguishing TCR V-J signatures, a discovery cohort of about a hundred patients was used, comprising fewer than 45 with Graves' ophthalmopathy and approximately 57 with stable Graves' hyperthyroidism.

Comments on this clonotype: Its cognate antigen has yet to be identified. No much larger clone is present one base from it, and per-base qualities are unavailable.

Amplification of TCR beta CDR3 regions was carried out from RNA transcripts. A first-round RT-PCR of the TCR CDR3 used the HTBI primer set with the Qiagen OneStep RT-PCR kit. A second multiplex PCR round built the libraries, followed by size selection and purification. Sequencing of the libraries was done on an Illumina HiSeq2000 using paired-end 100 bp reads. The original pipeline was this. SOAPnuke was used to process the raw data, throwing out any read that contained adapters or uncalled bases, had a mean Phred below 15, or lacked an exact constant-primer or identifier match. High-quality paired reads were merged with COPE v1.2.5, and unique nucleotide sequences were defined as clonotypes. MiTCR v1.1 was used to align clonotypes to the IMGT TRBV, TRBD and TRBJ reference segments. Only V-J combinations with frequency above 0.0001, covering about 99% of repertoires, were analysed. A TCS score was defined as the ratio of F50 (clonal expansion) to E x V (chaos), with BLOSUM62-based TCRdist applied between CDR3 peptides within each V-J. Welch's t-statistics and random forest reduced roughly 540 V-J features to 10 to 15, which were used in a naive Bayes classifier (R e1071). TCRdb handled the public reads itself, with Q25 trimming in fastp and clone calling in MiXCR, and kept productive beta chains. Rows are combined by CDR3 protein, so each entry shows the most common genes and DNA. These V and J calls originate from TCRdb's pipeline instead of the authors' own analysis. The sample yields hundreds of thousands of distinct CDR3 sequences; around 13% were counted once. Roughly 10% of the sample belongs to the ten largest clones.

Stable Graves' hyperthyroidism was defined as the absence of progression to ophthalmopathy over 18 months of follow-up. Hyperthyroidism patients were newly diagnosed, had a disease duration of under 2 months, and were aged 18 to 65 years. Exclusion was applied to patients with uncontrolled infections, other autoimmune diseases, pregnancy or lactation. Diagnoses were based on clinical symptoms, serum thyroxine and TRAb, thyroid ultrasound and orbital computed tomography. Ficoll-Paque density gradient centrifugation was used to isolate PBMCs from around 10 ml of fresh peripheral blood. Trizol reagent was used to extract total RNA, and RNA quality was then checked on an Agilent 2100 Bioanalyzer. CDR1 and CDR2, per the germline V gene, are SGHAT and FQNNGV. Trimmed from V: 5 bases; trimmed from J: 9 bases; junction bases lacking a gene match: 15. The CDR3 starts with the cysteine, ends with the phenylalanine, and has 17 residues. CDR3 DNA only is kept here, 51 bases in frame from base 1.

General conclusions and limits of the study: During validation, the model predicted progression to ophthalmopathy a median of about 6.5 months ahead of onset, with around 65% sensitivity and roughly 72% specificity. A 13 V-J signature model separated ophthalmopathy from stable hyperthyroidism, with around 90% sensitivity and around 84% specificity in cross-validation and 80%/75% in testing. Blood samples also contained most of the expanded thyroid clonotypes (frequency above 0.001), which suggests that blood repertoires may reflect thyroid immune responses. Sample size was not statistically predetermined, and investigators were not blinded to group allocation.

Sequenced sample: blood. Recombination joined TRBV11-2 with TRBJ2-1; 11 central nucleotides agree with TRBD2. The clonotype was recovered from a woman in her late teens or twenties with Graves' hyperthyroidism. The CDR3 is CASSRTGVAGGNGEQFF. In nucleotides, the sequence is TGTGCCAGCAGCCGGACCGGGGTAGCGGGAGGGAACGGTGAGCAGTTCTTC.